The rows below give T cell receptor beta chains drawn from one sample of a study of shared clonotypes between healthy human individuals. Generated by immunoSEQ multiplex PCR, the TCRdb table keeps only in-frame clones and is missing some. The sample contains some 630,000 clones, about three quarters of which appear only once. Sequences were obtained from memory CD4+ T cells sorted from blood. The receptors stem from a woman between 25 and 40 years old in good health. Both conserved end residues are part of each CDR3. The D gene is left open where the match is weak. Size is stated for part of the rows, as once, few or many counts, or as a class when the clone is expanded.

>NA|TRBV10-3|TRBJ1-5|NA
TGTGCCATCAAGGCCGGCCCTAATAGCAATCAGCCCCAGCATTTT
CAIKAGPNSNQPQHF
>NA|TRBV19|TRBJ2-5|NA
TGTGCCAGTAGTCCTAAGGGAGGTATACAAGAGACCCAGTACTTC
CASSPKGGIQETQYF
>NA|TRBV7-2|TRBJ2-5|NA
TGTGCCAGCAGCTTAGCGCGAGAGACCCAGTACTTC
CASSLARETQYF
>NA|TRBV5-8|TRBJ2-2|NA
TGTGCCAGCACCCCCCATAGGGCCGGGGAGCTGTTTTTT
CASTPHRAGELFF
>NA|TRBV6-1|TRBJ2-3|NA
TGTGCCAGCAGTGATGCTAGTCGCACAGATACGCAGTATTTT
CASSDASRTDTQYF
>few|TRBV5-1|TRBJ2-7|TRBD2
TGCGCCAGCAGCTTGATACGGGAGGGCCCCTACGAGCAGTACTTC
CASSLIREGPYEQYF
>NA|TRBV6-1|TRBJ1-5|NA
TGTGCCAGCAGGGGCAGTTGGGATCAGCCCCAGCATTTT
CASRGSWDQPQHF
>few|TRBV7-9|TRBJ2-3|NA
TGTGCCAGCAGCCAGAACACCTGGGTGCAGTATTTT
CASSQNTWVQYF
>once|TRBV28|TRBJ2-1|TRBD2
TGTGCCAGCAGTTTATTTAGCGGGAGACCAACTGAGCAGTTCTTC
CASSLFSGRPTEQFF
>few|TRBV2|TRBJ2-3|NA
TGTGCCAGCAGTGGTGGGTTCCAGCGGAGCACAGATACGCAGTATTTT
CASSGGFQRSTDTQYF
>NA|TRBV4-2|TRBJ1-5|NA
TGTGCCAGCAGCCACCAGGGGCATAGCAATCAGCCCCAGCATTTT
CASSHQGHSNQPQHF
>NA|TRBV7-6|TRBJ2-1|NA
TGTGCCAGCAGCTTAGGGACGGTGCAGTTCTTC
CASSLGTVQFF
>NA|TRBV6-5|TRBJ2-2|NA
TGTGCCAGCAGAGGACAGAGCACCGGGGAGCTGTTTTTT
CASRGQSTGELFF
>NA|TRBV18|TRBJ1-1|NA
TGTGCCAGCTCCCCTGATTCGAACACTGAAGCTTTCTTT
CASSPDSNTEAFF
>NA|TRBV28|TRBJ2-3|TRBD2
TGTGCCAGCAGTCCTAGCGGGAGCACAGATACGCAGTATTTT
CASSPSGSTDTQYF
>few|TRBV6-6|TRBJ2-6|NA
TGTGCCAGCAGTTTCCAGGGTACTGGGGCCAACGTCCTGACTTTC
CASSFQGTGANVLTF
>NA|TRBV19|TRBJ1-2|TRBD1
TGTGCCAGTAGAACGACAGGGGGCTACTATGGCTACACCTTC
CASRTTGGYYGYTF
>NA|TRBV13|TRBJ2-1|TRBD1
TGTGCCAGCAGCAACAGGGGCGGTGAGCAGTTCTTC
CASSNRGGEQFF
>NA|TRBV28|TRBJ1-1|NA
TGTGCCAGCAGTGCCCCGGGGGTGTACACTGAAGCTTTCTTT
CASSAPGVYTEAFF
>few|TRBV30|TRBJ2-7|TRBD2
TGTGCCTGGAGCCACCCGGGACTAGCGGGAGGGTCCTACGAGCAGTACTTC
CAWSHPGLAGGSYEQYF
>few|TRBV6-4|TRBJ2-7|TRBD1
TGTGCCAGCAGTACTGGACAGGGAGACTCTAGTGAGCAGTACTTC
CASSTGQGDSSEQYF
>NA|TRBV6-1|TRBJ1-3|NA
TGTGCCAGCAGTGAATCTATGGGAGACTCTGGAAACACCATATATTTT
CASSESMGDSGNTIYF
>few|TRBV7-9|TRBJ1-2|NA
TGTGCCAGCAGCTTAGAAGGGCAGTTCGGTGGCTACACCTTC
CASSLEGQFGGYTF
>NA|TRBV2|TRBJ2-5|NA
TGTGCCAGCATGGGGGGAATAGAGACCCAGTACTTC
CASMGGIETQYF
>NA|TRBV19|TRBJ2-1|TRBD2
TGTGCCAGTAGTAGTGCCGGGACTAGCGGGAGTTATGAGCAGTTCTTC
CASSSAGTSGSYEQFF
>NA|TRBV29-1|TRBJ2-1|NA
TGCAGCGCTGAAGGGCAGTTTGTTGGTGATGAGCAGTTCTTC
CSAEGQFVGDEQFF
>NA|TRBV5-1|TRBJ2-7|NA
TGCGCCAGCAGCTTGGTGGCGGGAACCTACGAGCAGTACTTC
CASSLVAGTYEQYF
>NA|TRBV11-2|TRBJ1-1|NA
TGTGCCAGCAGCTTAGATACTGAAGCTTTCTTT
CASSLDTEAFF
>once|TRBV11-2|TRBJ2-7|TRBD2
TGTGCCAGCAGCCCCGGTTTCCTAGCGGTTTCCTACGAGCAGTACTTC
CASSPGFLAVSYEQYF
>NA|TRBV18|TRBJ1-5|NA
TGTGCCAGCTCACCGGGGACTTCGGGAAATCAGCCCCAGCATTTT
CASSPGTSGNQPQHF
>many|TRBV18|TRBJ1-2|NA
TGTGCCAGCTCACCAAGGTCAGATCCCAACTATGGCTACACCTTC
CASSPRSDPNYGYTF
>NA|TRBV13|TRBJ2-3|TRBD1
TGTGCCAGCAGTCTAAAACCGCGGACAGGGGCCTCTAGCACAGATACGCAGTATTTT
CASSLKPRTGASSTDTQYF
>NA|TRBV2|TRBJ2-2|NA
TGTGCCAGCAGTGGGACTGGATCGAACACCGGGGAGCTGTTTTTT
CASSGTGSNTGELFF
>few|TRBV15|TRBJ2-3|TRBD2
TGTGCCACCTGTCTAGCGGGCACAGATACGCAGTATTTT
CATCLAGTDTQYF
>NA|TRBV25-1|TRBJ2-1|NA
TGTGCCAGCAGTGAACAAGGGACCACAAGCTCCTACAATGAGCAGTTCTTC
CASSEQGTTSSYNEQFF
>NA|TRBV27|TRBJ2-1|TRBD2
TGTGCCAGCAGTTTGGTCGGGACTAGCGGGTACAATGAGCAGTTCTTC
CASSLVGTSGYNEQFF
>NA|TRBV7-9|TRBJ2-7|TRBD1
TGTGCCAGCAGCACGGGACAGGGATACGAGCAGTACTTC
CASSTGQGYEQYF
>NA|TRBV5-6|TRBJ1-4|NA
TGTGCCAGCAGCTGGAACGGGAGGTGGGAAAAACTGTTTTTT
CASSWNGRWEKLFF
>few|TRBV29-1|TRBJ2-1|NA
TGCAGCGTTGAAGGCGGTGTGAGAGCCGACAATGAGCAGTTCTTC
CSVEGGVRADNEQFF
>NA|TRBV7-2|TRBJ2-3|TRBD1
TGTGCCAGCAGCAATTTCGGAGGGACAGGGCTGACAGATACGCAGTATTTT
CASSNFGGTGLTDTQYF